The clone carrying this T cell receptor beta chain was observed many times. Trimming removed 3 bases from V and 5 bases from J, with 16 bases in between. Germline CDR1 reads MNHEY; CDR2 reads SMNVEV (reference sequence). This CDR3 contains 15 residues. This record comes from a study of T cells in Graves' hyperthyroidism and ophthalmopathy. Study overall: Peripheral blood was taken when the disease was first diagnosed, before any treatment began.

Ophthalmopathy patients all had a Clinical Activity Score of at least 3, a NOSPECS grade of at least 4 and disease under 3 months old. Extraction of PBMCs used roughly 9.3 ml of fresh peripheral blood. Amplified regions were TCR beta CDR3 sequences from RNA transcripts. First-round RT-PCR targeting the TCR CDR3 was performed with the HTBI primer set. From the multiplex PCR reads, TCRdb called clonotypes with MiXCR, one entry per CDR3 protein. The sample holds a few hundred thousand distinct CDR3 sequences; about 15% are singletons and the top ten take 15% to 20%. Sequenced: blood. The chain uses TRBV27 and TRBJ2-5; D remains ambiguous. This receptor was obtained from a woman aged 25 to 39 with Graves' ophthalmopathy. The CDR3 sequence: CASSFGRRAMETQYF. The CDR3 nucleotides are TGTGCCAGCAGTTTTGGACGGCGAGCGATGGAGACCCAGTACTTC.